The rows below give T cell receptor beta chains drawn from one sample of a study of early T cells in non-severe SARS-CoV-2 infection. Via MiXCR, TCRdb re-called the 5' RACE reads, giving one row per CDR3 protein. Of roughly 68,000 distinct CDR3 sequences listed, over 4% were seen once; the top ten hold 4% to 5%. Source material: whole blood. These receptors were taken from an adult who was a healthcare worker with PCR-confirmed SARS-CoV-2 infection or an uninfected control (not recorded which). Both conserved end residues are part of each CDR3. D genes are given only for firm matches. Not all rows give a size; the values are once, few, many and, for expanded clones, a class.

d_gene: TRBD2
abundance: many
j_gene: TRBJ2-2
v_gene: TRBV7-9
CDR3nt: TGTGCCAGCAGCAGGACTAGCGGGGACACCGGGGAGCTGTTTTTT
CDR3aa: CASSRTSGDTGELFF

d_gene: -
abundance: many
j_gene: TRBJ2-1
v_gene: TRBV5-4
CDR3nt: TGTGCCAGCAGCTATCAGGGTAGAGATGAGCAGTTCTTC
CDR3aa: CASSYQGRDEQFF

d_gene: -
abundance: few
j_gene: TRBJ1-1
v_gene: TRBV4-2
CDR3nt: TGTGCCAGCAGCCAAGATCTGGGGGGCGTAGGTACTGAAGCTTTCTTT
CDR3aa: CASSQDLGGVGTEAFF

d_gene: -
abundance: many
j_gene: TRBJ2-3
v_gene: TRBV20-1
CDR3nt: TGCAGTGCTCGATCGGGCGGTAGCACAGATACGCAGTATTTT
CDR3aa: CSARSGGSTDTQYF

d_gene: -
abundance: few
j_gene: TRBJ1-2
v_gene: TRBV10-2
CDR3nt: TGCGCCAGCATGGGGGGACAAGGCTATGGCTACACCTTC
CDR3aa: CASMGGQGYGYTF

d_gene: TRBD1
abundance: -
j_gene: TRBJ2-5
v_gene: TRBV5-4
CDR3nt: TGTGCCAGCAGCTTGGACCAGGGGGCCGAGACCCAGTACTTC
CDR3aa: CASSLDQGAETQYF

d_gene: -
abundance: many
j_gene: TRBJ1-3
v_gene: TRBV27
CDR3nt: TGTGCCAGCAGCGACGCAGCCTCTGGAAACACCATATATTTT
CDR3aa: CASSDAASGNTIYF

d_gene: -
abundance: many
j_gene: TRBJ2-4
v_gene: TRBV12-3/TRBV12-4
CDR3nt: TGTGCCAGCAGTGGGACAGCCAAAAACATTCAGTACTTC
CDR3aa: CASSGTAKNIQYF

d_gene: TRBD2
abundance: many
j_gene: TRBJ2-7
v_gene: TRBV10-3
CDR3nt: TGTGCCATCAGACCTAGCGGGGGGCCGTTGGAAGAGCAGTACTTC
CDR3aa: CAIRPSGGPLEEQYF

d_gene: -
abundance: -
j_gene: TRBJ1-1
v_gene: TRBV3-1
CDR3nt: TGTGCCAGCAGCACACCGAACACTGAAGCTTTCTTT
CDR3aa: CASSTPNTEAFF

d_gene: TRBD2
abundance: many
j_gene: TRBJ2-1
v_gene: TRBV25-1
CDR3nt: TGTGCCAGCTCTATAGCGGGACCTATCTACAATGAGCAGTTCTTC
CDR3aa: CASSIAGPIYNEQFF

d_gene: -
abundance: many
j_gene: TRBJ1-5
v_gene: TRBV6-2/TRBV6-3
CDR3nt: TGTGCCAGCAGTTATCACCCTCAGCCCCAGCATTTT
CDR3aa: CASSYHPQPQHF

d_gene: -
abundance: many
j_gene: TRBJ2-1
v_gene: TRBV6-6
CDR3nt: TGTGCCAGCAGTTACGCATTTGAGCAGTTCTTC
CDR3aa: CASSYAFEQFF

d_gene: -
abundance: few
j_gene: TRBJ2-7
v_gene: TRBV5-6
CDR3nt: TGTGCCAGCAGCTCCACCGGCAGGTACGAGCAGTACTTC
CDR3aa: CASSSTGRYEQYF

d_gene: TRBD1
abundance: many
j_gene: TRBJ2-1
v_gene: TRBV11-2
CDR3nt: TGTGCCAGCAGCTCCGCAAGAACAGGGGCAAATGAGCAGTTCTTC
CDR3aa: CASSSARTGANEQFF

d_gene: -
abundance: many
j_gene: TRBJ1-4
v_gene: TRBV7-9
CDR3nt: TGTGCCAGCAACTCTGGGAAAAAACTGTTTTTT
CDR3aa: CASNSGKKLFF

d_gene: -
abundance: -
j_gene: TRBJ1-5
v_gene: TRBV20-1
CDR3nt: TGCAGTGCTAGTATAGGGGGGTATAGCAATCAGCCCCAGCATTTT
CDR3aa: CSASIGGYSNQPQHF

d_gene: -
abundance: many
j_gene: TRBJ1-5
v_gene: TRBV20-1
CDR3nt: TGCAGCGGTTCGGAGCCCAACCGACCCCAGCATTTT
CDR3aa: CSGSEPNRPQHF

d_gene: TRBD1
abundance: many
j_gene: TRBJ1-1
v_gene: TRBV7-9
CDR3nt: TGTGCCAGCAGCGGGGGGGACAGGGTAGTTGACACTGAAGCTTTCTTT
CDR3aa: CASSGGDRVVDTEAFF

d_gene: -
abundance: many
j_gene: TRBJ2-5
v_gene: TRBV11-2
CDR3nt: TGTGCCAGCAGCTTAATCGTAGGGAAAGAGACCCAGTACTTC
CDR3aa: CASSLIVGKETQYF

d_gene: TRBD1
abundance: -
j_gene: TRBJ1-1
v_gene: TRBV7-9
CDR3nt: TGTGCCAGCAGCTTTGACAGGGAGGCTGAAGCTTTCTTT
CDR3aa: CASSFDREAEAFF

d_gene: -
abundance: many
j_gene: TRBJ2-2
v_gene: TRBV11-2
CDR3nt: TGTGCCAGCAGCTTAGATAGGCCGAACACCGGGGAGCTGTTTTTT
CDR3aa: CASSLDRPNTGELFF

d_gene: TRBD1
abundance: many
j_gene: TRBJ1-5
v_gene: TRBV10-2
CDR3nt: TGCGCCAGCAGTCTAGGACAGGGGAGTAGACCCCAGCATTTT
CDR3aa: CASSLGQGSRPQHF

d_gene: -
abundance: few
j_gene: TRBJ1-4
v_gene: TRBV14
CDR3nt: TGTGCCAGCAGCCAAGAATATGGGGATAATGAAAAACTGTTTTTT
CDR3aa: CASSQEYGDNEKLFF

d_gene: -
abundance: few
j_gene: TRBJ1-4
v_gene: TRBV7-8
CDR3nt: TGTGCCAGCAGGGTGGGGCGGGACCGAGGTGAAAAACTGTTTTTT
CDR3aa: CASRVGRDRGEKLFF

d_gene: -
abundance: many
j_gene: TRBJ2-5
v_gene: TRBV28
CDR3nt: TGTGCCAGCAGTTTATACGGGACGAGGGGGGAGACCCAGTACTTC
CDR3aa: CASSLYGTRGETQYF

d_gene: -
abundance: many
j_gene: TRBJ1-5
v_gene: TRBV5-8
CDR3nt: TGTGCCAGCAGCTTGGAGGTAGATCAGCCCCAGCATTTT
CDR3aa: CASSLEVDQPQHF

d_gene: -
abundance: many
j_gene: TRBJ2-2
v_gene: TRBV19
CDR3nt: TGTGCCAGCCTAATGAGGGGCACCGGGGAGCTGTTTTTT
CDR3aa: CASLMRGTGELFF

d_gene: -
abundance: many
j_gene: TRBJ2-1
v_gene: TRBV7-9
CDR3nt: TGTGCCAGCAGCACCTTAACTAGCAGCTCCTACAATGAGCAGTTCTTC
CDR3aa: CASSTLTSSSYNEQFF

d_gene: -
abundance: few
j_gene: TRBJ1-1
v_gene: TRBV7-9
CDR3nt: TGTGCCAGCAGCTTAGTAGGGGTTATAGACGGCACTGAAGCTTTCTTT
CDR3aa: CASSLVGVIDGTEAFF

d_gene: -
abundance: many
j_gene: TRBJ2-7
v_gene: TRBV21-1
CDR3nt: TGTGCCACCGAAGCCGAACTCAGCGGACCCTACGAGCAGTACTTC
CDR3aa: CATEAELSGPYEQYF

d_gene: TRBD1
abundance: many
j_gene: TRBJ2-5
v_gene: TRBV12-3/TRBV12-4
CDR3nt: TGTGCCAGCACCATAGGGACAGGGGATTACGAGACCCAGTACTTC
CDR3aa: CASTIGTGDYETQYF

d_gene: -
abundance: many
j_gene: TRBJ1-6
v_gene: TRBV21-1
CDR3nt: TGTGCCAGCAGCAAAGCGCTGGGGAGGGCAAAGGGTCCCTATAATTCACCCCTCCACTTT
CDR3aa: CASSKALGRAKGPYNSPLHF

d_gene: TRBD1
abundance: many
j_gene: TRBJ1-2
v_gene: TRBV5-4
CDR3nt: TGTGCCAGCAGCTTCGGGACAGACCTTAACTATGGCTACACCTTC
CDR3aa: CASSFGTDLNYGYTF

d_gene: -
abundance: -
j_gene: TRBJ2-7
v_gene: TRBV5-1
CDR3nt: TGCGCCAGCAGCTTCTCGGGCCATATGATGAACGAGCAGTACTTC
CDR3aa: CASSFSGHMMNEQYF

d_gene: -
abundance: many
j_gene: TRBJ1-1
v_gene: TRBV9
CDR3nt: TGTGCCAGCAGCCCCAGCAGGGCCCACACTGAAGCTTTCTTT
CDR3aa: CASSPSRAHTEAFF

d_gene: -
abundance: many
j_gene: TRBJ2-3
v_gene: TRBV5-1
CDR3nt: TGCGCCAGCAGCTTCACCCGGGATACGCAGTATTTT
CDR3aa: CASSFTRDTQYF

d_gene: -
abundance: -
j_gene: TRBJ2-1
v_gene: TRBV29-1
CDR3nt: TGCAGCGTGCCCCGAGACTACAATGAGCAGTTCTTC
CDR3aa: CSVPRDYNEQFF

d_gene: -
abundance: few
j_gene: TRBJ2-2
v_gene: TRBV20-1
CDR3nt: TGCAGTGCTAGAGCGAAACCCGGGGAGCTGTTTTTT
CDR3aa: CSARAKPGELFF

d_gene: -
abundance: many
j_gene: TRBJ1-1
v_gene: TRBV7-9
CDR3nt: TGTGCCAGCAGCTGGCCAGGGGCTCTGCAAGCTTTCTTT
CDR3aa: CASSWPGALQAFF

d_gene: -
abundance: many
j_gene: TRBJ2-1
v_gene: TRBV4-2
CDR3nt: TGTGCCAGCAGCCAAGGAGGATTACCAGGCAATGAGCAGTTCTTC
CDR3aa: CASSQGGLPGNEQFF

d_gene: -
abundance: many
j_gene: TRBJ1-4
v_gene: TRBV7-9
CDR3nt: TGTGCCAGCAGCCGACAGCCTACTAATGAAAAACTGTTTTTT
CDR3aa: CASSRQPTNEKLFF

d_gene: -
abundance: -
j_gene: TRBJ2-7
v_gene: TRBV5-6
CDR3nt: TGTGCCAGCAGCTCTGCCTACGACTTAAAGCCCTACGAGCAGTACTTC
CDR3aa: CASSSAYDLKPYEQYF

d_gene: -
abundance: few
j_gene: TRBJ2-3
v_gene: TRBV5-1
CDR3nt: TGCGCCAGCAGCTTGGATGGCGACACAGATACGCAGTATTTT
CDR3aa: CASSLDGDTDTQYF

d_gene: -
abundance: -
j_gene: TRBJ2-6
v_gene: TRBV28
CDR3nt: TGTGCCAGCAGTTTGGCGGGGACTGGGGCCAACGTCCTGACTTTC
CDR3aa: CASSLAGTGANVLTF

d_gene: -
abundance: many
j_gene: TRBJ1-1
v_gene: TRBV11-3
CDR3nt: TGTGCCAGCAGCTCCGACACCAACACTGAAGCTTTCTTT
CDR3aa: CASSSDTNTEAFF

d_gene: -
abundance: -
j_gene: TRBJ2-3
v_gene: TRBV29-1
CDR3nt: TGCAGCGTTGAGGGACCCCGGCAGGGGAAAGGCACAGATACGCAGTATTTT
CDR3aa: CSVEGPRQGKGTDTQYF

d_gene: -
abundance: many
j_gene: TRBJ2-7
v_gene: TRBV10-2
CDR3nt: TGCGCCAGCAGTGAGTCCCTTCTGGGACGGACCTACGAGCAGTACTTC
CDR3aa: CASSESLLGRTYEQYF

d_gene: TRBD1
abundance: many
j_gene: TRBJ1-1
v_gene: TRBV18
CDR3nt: TGTGCCAGCTCGTTCGACAGGGGGGATGAAGCTTTCTTT
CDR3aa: CASSFDRGDEAFF

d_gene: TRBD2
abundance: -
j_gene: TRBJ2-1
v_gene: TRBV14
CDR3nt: TGTGCCAGCAGCCAAGCCGGACTAGCGGGGCTCTACAATGAGCAGTTCTTC
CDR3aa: CASSQAGLAGLYNEQFF

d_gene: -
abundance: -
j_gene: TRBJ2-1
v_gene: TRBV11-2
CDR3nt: TGTGCCAGCAGCTCTACCATCGGTTTCAATGAGCAGTTCTTC
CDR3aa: CASSSTIGFNEQFF

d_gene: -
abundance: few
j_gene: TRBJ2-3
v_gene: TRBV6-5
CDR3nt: TGTGCCAGCTGCGACACCACAGATACGCAGTATTTT
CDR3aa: CASCDTTDTQYF

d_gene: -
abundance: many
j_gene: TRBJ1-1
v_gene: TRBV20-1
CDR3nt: TGCAGTGCTAGGATACCGGGGGCGGCAGAAGCTTTCTTT
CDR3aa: CSARIPGAAEAFF

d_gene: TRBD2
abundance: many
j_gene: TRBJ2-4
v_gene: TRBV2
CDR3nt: TGTGCCAGCAGTGGCACGGAGCGGGGGACCAGGAACATTCAGTACTTC
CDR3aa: CASSGTERGTRNIQYF

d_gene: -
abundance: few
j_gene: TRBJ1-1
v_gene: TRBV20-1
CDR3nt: TGCAGTGCAGGGGGGATGTGGGCTGAAGCTTTCTTT
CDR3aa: CSAGGMWAEAFF

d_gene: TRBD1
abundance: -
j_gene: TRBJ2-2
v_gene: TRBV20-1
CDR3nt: TGCAGTGCTAGTAAACAGGGGGTCGGCGGGGAGCTGTTTTTT
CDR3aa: CSASKQGVGGELFF

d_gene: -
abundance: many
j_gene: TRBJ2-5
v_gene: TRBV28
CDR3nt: TGTGCCAGCAGACAGGGACGTAAGATCCAAGAGACCCAGTACTTC
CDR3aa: CASRQGRKIQETQYF

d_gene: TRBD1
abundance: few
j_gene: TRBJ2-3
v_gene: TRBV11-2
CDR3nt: TGTGCCAGCAGCGCAGGACAGGGGGCAACAGATACGCAGTATTTT
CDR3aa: CASSAGQGATDTQYF

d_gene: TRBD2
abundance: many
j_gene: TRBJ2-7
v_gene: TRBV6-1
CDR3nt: TGTGCCAGCAGGGGAGGAGCGGGAGAGTCCTCCTACGAGCAGTACTTC
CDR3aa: CASRGGAGESSYEQYF